The 3 T cell receptor beta chains reported below all come from one sample, sequenced in a study of T cells expressing NK-cell markers. TCRdb re-called the 5' RACE reads and gives one entry per CDR3 protein, without DNA. In all, the sample yields roughly 3,000 distinct CDR3 sequences. Specimen: blood T cells: a sorted CD56 or NKG2C T cell subset, CD4+ or CD8+ T cells, or bulk PBMC T cells (not recorded which). All receptors derive from a woman aged 18-29 years in good health.

The chain employs TRBV20-1 and TRBJ1-2. Looked up from germline, CDR1 is DFQATT and CDR2 is SNEGSKA (reference sequence). This CDR3 region has 11 residues. CDR3 sequence reads: CSASRAYGYTF.

The V call is TRBV7-9, the J call TRBJ1-1; with no DNA, the TCRdb D assignment of TRBD1 cannot be verified. This CDR3 spans 13 amino acids. Germline CDR1 and CDR2: SEHNR and FQNEAQ (reference sequence). CDR3 sequence reads: CASSLPRTVEAFF.

This chain links TRBV5-4 with TRBJ1-1; TCRdb's assignment of TRBD1 cannot be checked, as there is no DNA. The CDR3 is 14 amino acids. The germline V gene has CDR1 SGHNT and CDR2 YYREEE (reference sequence). The CDR3 protein is CASSSGTGGTEAFF.